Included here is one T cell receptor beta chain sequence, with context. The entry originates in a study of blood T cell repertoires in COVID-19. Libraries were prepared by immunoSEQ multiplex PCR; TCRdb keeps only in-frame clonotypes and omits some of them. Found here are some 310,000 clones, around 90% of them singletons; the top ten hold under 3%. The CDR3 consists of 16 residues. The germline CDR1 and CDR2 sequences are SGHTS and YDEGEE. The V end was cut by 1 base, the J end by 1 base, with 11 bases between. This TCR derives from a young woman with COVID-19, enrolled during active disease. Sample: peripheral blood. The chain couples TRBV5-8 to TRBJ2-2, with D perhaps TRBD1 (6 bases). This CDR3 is CASSLWGLGNTGELFF. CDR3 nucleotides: TGTGCCAGCAGCTTGTGGGGGCTAGGGAACACCGGGGAGCTGTTTTTT.